A selection of T cell receptor beta chains follows, all from one sample in a study of T-cell reconstitution after alpha-beta-depleted transplantation in children. TCRdb itself ran the PCR reads through MiXCR, one entry per CDR3 protein. The table lists about 78,000 distinct CDR3 sequences, 13% to 15% of them singletons. Sequencing used PBMCs, mostly from graft donor cells, obtained 180 days after TCRalphabeta/CD19-depleted stem cell transplant. The receptor source for this set is a male patient aged 2 to 9 who had a stem cell transplant for acute lymphoblastic leukemia, so the T cells may come from the graft donor. Each CDR3 is given without its conserved first and last residue.

v_gene	j_gene	CDR3aa
TRBV19	TRBJ2-1	ASGVDTNEQF
TRBV7-6	TRBJ2-7	ASSPTPTSGREDEQY
TRBV7-9	TRBJ1-1	ASSRTDRVNTEAF
TRBV4-3	TRBJ1-2	ASSQGDYYGYT
TRBV28	TRBJ2-3	ASSQVTDTQY
TRBV7-9	TRBJ1-5	ASSPLEQGVDQPQH
TRBV6-5	TRBJ2-7	ASSYLSEQY
TRBV5-1	TRBJ1-6	ASSLDSGLNSPLH
TRBV20-1	TRBJ2-7	SVHTVDRGSYEQY
TRBV28	TRBJ2-3	ASSSYRGGLTDTQY
TRBV6-1	TRBJ2-2	ASGGIWTGELF
TRBV12-3/TRBV12-4	TRBJ1-4	ASTLLYPTGKLF
TRBV11-2	TRBJ2-3	ASSLRQGGYTQY
TRBV9	TRBJ2-3	ASSLEPGLEIDTQY
TRBV5-1	TRBJ1-1	ASSLKGQGVGTEAF
TRBV28	TRBJ2-7	ASTEGRAYEQY
TRBV5-1	TRBJ1-2	ASSLTTGVFYGYT
TRBV5-5	TRBJ2-4	ASSSRGLAVKGKNIQY
TRBV11-2	TRBJ2-3	ASSTRQGHTQY
TRBV18	TRBJ2-7	ASSPRVGSYEQY
TRBV12-3/TRBV12-4	.	ASSSISLGIQY
TRBV10-3	TRBJ2-1	AIRRGRYNEQF
TRBV12-2	TRBJ1-3	ASRLGRGQHSGNTIY
TRBV5-1	TRBJ2-1	ASSLELAGGLTANNEQF
TRBV10-3	TRBJ2-1	AIRSGTSIINEQF
TRBV20-1	TRBJ2-3	SAQVRPTDTQY
TRBV5-1	TRBJ2-3	ASSMTGPPDTQY
TRBV6-1	TRBJ2-2	ASSRRRGVNTGELF
TRBV5-6	TRBJ2-7	ASSWTGPGGSYEQY
TRBV28	TRBJ2-4	ASSWRDRVAKNIQY
TRBV10-3	TRBJ2-7	AIRGASGGMPYEQY
TRBV28	TRBJ2-7	ASSLGGGYEQY
TRBV11-2	TRBJ2-5	ASIPEGYEETQY
TRBV18	TRBJ2-3	ASSRRSIRTDTQY
TRBV7-6	TRBJ2-1	ASSGGTSGEQF
TRBV29-1	TRBJ1-2	SIWQGYT
TRBV5-1	TRBJ2-7	ASSWGIDDEQY
TRBV29-1	TRBJ2-5	SVGGHGETQY
TRBV6-1	TRBJ1-4	ASSPALYEKLF
TRBV5-1	TRBJ2-7	ASSFGLAVYEQY
TRBV5-1	TRBJ2-7	ASSPKTTGEGHEQY
TRBV12-3/TRBV12-4	TRBJ2-2	ASSQYITTGELF
TRBV6-1	TRBJ1-1	ASSKQGRTEAF
TRBV15	TRBJ2-3	ATSPLTSGRAGRTDTQY
TRBV20-1	TRBJ1-2	SARVDITGYGYT
TRBV29-1	TRBJ2-2	SVDSAGEVGGELF
TRBV5-1	TRBJ2-3	ASSGTGLADTQY
TRBV7-2	TRBJ1-2	ASSFGEANYGYT
TRBV29-1	TRBJ1-1	SVGLNTEAF
TRBV27	TRBJ2-2	ASKPSAGSVGELF
TRBV7-2	TRBJ2-5	ASSLGRLDPQETQY
TRBV20-1	TRBJ2-5	SAVQGAKSETQY